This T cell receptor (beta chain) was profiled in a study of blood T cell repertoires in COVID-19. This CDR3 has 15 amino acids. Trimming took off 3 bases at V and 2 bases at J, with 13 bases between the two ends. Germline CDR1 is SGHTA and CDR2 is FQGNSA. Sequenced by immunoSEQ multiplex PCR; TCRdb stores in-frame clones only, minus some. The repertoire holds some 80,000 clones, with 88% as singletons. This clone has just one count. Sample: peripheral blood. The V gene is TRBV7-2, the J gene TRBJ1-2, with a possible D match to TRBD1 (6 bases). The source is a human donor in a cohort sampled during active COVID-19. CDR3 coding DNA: TGTGCCAGCAGCTTTCGGACAGCCAGAAACTATGGCTACACCTTC. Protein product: CASSFRTARNYGYTF.